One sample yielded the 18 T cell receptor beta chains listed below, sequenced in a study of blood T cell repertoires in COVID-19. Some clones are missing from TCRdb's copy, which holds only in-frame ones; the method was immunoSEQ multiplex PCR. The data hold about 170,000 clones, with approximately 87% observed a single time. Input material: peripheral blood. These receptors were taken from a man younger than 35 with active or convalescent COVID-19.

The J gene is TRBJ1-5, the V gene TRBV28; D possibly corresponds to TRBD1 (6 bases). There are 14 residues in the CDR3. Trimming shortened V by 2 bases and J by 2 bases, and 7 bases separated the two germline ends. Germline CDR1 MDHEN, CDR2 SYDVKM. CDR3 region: CASSLRQGNQPQHF. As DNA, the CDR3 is TGTGCCAGCAGTTTACGACAGGGCAATCAGCCCCAGCATTTT.

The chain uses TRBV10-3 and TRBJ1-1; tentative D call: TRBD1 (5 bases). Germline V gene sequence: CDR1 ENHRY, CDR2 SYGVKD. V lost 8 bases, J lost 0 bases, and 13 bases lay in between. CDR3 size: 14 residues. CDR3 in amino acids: CAIRLDTLNTEAFF. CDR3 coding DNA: TGTGCCATCCGTTTGGACACTCTGAACACTGAAGCTTTCTTT.

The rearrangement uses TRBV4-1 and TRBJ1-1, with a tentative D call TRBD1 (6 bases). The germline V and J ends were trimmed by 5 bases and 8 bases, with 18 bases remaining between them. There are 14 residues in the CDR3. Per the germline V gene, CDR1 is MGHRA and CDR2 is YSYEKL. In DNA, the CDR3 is TGCGCCAGCAGCAAATCGGGACACGGTTTCGAAGCTTTCTTT. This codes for CASSKSGHGFEAFF.

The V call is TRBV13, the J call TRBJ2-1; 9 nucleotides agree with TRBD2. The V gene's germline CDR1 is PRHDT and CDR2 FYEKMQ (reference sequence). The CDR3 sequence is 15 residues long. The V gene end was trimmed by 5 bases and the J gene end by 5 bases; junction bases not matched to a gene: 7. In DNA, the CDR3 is TGTGCCAGCAGCCTCGATAGCGGGGGTAACAATGAGCAGTTCTTC. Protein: CASSLDSGGNNEQFF.

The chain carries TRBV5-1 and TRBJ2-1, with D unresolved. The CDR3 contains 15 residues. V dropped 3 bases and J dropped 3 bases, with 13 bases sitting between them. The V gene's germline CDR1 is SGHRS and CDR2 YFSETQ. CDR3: CASSSSLGDYNEQFF. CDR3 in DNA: TGCGCCAGCAGCTCAAGTCTGGGCGACTACAATGAGCAGTTCTTC.

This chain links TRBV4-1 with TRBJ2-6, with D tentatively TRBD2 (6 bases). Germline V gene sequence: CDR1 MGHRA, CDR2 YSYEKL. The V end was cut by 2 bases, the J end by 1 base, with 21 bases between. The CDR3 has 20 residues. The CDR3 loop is CASSQSSGLPILSGANVLTF. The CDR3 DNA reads TGCGCCAGCAGCCAATCCTCGGGACTGCCCATTTTATCTGGGGCCAACGTCCTGACTTTC.

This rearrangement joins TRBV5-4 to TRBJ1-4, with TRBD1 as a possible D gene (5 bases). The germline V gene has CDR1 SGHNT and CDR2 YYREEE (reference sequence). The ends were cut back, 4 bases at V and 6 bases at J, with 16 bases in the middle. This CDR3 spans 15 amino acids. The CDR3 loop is CASSQREWGDEKLFF. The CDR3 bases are TGTGCCAGCAGCCAACGGGAGTGGGGGGATGAAAAACTGTTTTTT.

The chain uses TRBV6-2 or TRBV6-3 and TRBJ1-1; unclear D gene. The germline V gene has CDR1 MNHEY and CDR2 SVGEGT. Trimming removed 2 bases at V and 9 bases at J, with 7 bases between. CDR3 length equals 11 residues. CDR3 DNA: TGTGCCAGCAGTTACCTCGGTAAAGCTTTCTTT. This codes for CASSYLGKAFF.

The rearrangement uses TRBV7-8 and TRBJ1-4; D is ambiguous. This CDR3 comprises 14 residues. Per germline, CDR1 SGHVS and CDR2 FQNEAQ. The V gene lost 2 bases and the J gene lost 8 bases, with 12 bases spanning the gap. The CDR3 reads CASSLFRSEEKLFF. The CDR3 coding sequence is TGTGCCAGCAGCTTATTCCGGAGCGAGGAAAAACTGTTTTTT.

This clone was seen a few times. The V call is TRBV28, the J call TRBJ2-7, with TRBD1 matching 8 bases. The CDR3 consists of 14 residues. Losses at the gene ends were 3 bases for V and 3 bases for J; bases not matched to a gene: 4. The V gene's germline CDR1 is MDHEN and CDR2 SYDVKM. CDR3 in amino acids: CASSLAGQGYEQYF. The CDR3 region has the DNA TGTGCCAGCAGTTTGGCCGGACAGGGCTACGAGCAGTACTTC.

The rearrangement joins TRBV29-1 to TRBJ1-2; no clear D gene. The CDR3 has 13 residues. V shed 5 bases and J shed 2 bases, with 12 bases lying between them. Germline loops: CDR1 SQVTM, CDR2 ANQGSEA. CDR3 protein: CSVSPGVNYGYTF. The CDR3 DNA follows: TGCAGCGTTTCCCCCGGTGTAAACTATGGCTACACCTTC.

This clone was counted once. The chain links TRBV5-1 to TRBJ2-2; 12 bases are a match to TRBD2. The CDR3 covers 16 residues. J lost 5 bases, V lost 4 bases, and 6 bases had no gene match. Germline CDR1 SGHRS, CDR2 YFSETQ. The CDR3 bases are TGCGCCAGCAGCCAACTAGCGGGAGGTGGGACCGGGGAGCTGTTTTTT. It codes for CASSQLAGGGTGELFF.

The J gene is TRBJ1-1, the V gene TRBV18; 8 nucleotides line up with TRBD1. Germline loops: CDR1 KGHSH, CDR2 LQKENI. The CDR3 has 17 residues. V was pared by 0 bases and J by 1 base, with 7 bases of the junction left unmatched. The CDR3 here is CASSPPSGGAGNTEAFF. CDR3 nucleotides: TGTGCCAGCTCACCACCGTCAGGGGGCGCAGGGAACACTGAAGCTTTCTTT.

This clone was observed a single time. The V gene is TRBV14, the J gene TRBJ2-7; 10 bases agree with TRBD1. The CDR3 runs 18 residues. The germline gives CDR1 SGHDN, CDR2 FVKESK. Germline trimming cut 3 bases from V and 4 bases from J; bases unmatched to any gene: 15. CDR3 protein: CASSHPGRDRGSEYEQYF. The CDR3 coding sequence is TGTGCCAGCAGCCACCCTGGCCGGGACAGGGGTTCGGAGTACGAGCAGTACTTC.

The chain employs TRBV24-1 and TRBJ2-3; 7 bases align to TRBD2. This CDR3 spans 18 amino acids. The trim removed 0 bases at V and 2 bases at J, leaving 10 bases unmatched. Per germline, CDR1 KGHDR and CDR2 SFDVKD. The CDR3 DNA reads TGTGCCACCAGTGATTTGCAAAGGGCGGGAGCTATCACAGATACGCAGTATTTT. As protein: CATSDLQRAGAITDTQYF.

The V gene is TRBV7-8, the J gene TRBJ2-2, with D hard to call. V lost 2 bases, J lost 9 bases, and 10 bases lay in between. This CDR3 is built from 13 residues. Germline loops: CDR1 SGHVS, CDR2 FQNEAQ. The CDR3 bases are TGTGCCAGCAGCTTACCCCGTTCGTGGGAGCTGTTTTTT. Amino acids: CASSLPRSWELFF. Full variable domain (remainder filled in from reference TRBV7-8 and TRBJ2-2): GAGVSQSPRYKVAKRGQDVALRCDPISGHVSLFWYQQALGQGPEFLTYFQNEAQLDKSGLPSDRFFAERPEGSVSTLKIQRTQQEDSAVYLCASSLPRSWELFFGEGSRLTVL.

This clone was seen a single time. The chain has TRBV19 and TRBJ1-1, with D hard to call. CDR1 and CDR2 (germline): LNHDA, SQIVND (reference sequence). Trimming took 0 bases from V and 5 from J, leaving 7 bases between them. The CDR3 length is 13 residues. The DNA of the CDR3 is TGTGCCAGTAGTATAGAAGGCGGGACTGAAGCTTTCTTT. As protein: CASSIEGGTEAFF.

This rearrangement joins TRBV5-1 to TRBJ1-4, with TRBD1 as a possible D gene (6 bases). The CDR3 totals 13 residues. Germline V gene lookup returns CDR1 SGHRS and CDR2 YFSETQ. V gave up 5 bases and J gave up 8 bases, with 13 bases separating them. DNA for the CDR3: TGCGCCAGCAGTCAACAGGGTGGCGAAAAACTGTTTTTT. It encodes CASSQQGGEKLFF.